This T cell receptor beta chain was captured by sequencing in a study of shared clonotypes between healthy human individuals. This clone was counted ten times or more. The sample has other DNA sequences that encode this CDR3 too. J was trimmed by 3 bases and V by 0 bases; bases with no gene match: 2. CDR1 SGHRS and CDR2 YFSETQ come from the germline V gene. There are 15 residues in the CDR3. Clones were sequenced by immunoSEQ multiplex PCR, and TCRdb holds only the in-frame ones, with some missing. The table records approximately 2,300,000 clones, 85% to 95% of them present only once. The chain combines TRBV5-1 with TRBJ2-5, with TRBD1 matching over 10 bases. This TCR was recovered from a man aged 18-30 years in good health. Some clones in this sample may be carry-over from other donors' samples. Sequenced material: naive CD4+ T cells from PBMCs. Subset indicated: CD45RA+ positively selected. The CDR3 reads CASSLAGTGEETQYF. The DNA of the CDR3 is TGCGCCAGCAGCTTGGCCGGGACAGGGGAAGAGACCCAGTACTTC.